This entry concerns a single T cell receptor beta chain. Antigen: not known. Just one base apart from a much larger clone, this may be a read error. The CDR3 runs 13 residues. Per germline, CDR1 SGHAT and CDR2 FQNNGV. RNA transcripts gave rise to amplified TCR beta CDR3 regions. In the first-round RT-PCR of the TCR CDR3, the HTBI primer set was used. TCRdb passed the multiplex PCR reads through MiXCR, listing each CDR3 protein once. The sample carries around 380,000 distinct CDR3 sequences, around an eighth recorded once. Diagnoses used clinical symptoms, serum thyroxine and TRAb, thyroid ultrasound and orbital computed tomography. This record belongs to a study of T cells in Graves' hyperthyroidism and ophthalmopathy. Study summary: Initial diagnosis, before any treatment, was when peripheral blood was collected.

General study findings and limits: Blood also carried most thyroid clonotypes expanded above 0.001.

The sample consisted of blood. This TCR derives from a man under 40 with Graves' hyperthyroidism that later progressed to Graves' ophthalmopathy. The chain recombines TRBV11-2 with TRBJ2-7; D possibly uses TRBD1 or TRBD2 (5 bases each). The CDR3 DNA reads as TGTGCCGGCAGTATAGCGAGGGGTCACGAGCAGTACTTC. Translation: CAGSIARGHEQYF. Combining the CDR3 with reference TRBV11-2 and TRBJ2-7 gives the whole variable domain EAGVAQSPRYKIIEKRQSVAFWCNPISGHATLYWYQQILGQGPKLLIQFQNNGVVDDSQLPKDRFSAERLKGVDSTLKIQPAKLEDSAVYLCAGSIARGHEQYFGPGTRLTVT.